This section outlines one T cell receptor (beta chain) sequence together with its context. Antigen: not known. PCR was performed using 60 Vbeta and 13 Jbeta primers. Libraries were prepared by immunoSEQ multiplex PCR; TCRdb keeps only in-frame clonotypes and omits some of them. The sample lists approximately 160,000 clones; roughly four fifths were seen once. This CDR3 contains 14 residues. The V gene's germline CDR1 is SGHRS and CDR2 YFSETQ. The trim removed 0 bases at V and 6 bases at J, leaving 1 base unmatched. This entry comes from a study of cytomegalovirus exposure and HLA in healthy donors. Study conclusions and caveats: The study carried out a later analysis of TCR beta sequences. It associated under 20,000 of them with specific HLA alleles at a false discovery rate of 0.05. In vitro, a few CMV-associated chains proved specific for CMV antigens.

The rearrangement joins TRBV5-1 to TRBJ1-2, with 11 bases aligning to TRBD1. Sequencing input: PBMCs. The clonotype was recovered from a woman between 40 and 50 years old in good health and CMV-seronegative. The CDR3 loop reads CASSLGTGGDGYTF. In DNA form, the CDR3 reads TGCGCCAGCAGCTTGGGGACAGGGGGCGATGGCTACACCTTC.